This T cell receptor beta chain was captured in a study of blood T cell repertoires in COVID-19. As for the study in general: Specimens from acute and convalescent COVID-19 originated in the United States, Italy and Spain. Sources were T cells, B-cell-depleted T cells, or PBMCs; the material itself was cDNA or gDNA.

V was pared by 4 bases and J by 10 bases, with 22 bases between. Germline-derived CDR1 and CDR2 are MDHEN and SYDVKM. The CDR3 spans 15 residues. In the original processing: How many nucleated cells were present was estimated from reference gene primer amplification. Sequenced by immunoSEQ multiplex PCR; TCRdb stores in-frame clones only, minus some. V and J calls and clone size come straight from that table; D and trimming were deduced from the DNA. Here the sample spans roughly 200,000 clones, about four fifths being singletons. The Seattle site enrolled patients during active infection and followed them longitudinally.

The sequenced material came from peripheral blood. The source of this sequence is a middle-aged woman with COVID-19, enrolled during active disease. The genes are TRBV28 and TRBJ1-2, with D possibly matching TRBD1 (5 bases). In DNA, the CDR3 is TGTGCCAGCAGTTCCACCTCCTGGGACTCGCTAGACTACACCTTC. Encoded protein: CASSSTSWDSLDYTF.